One T cell receptor (beta chain) is described in this entry. The antigen is not known. The CDR3 has 16 residues. Germline V gene data show CDR1 as SGHRS and CDR2 as YFSETQ. V lost 3 bases, J lost 3 bases, and 15 bases lay in between. A 120-subject validation cohort, separate from the approximately 610-subject first cohort, supplied the donors. The data were obtained in a study of cytomegalovirus exposure and HLA in healthy donors. Notes on the study in general: A list of about 180 TCR beta chains associated with cytomegalovirus was given. One later analysis, an examination of the 120 or so validation repertoires, found that first-cohort TCR clusters tended to co-occur in them.

Sequencing was performed with immunoSEQ multiplex PCR; in TCRdb, only in-frame clones are kept and a portion is missing. The sample carries about 240,000 clones, 86% recorded once. The material sequenced was PBMCs. This TCR derives from a woman in her twenties or thirties in good health and CMV-seropositive. This chain connects TRBV5-1 to TRBJ1-4, with D hard to call. CDR3 nucleotide sequence: TGCGCCAGCAGCTGGGCCTTCGGGGAAGCTAATGAAAAACTGTTTTTT. It encodes CASSWAFGEANEKLFF.